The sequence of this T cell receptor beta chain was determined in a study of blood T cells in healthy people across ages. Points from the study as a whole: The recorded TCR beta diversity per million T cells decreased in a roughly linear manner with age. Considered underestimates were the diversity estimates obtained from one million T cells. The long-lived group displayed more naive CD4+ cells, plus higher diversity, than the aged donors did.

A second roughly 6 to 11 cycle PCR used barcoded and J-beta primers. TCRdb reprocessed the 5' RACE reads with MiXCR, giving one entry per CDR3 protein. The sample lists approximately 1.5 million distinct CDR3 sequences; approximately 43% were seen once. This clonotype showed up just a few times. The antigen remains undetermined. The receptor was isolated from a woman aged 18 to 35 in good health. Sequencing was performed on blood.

CDR3 residues: CASSYQDRGTDTQYF. CDR3 DNA sequence: TGTGCCAGCAGTTATCAGGACAGGGGCACAGATACGCAGTATTTT. The chain uses TRBV6-5 and TRBJ2-3, with 8 positions matching TRBD1. Germline CDR1 and CDR2: MNHEY and SVGAGI. There are 15 residues in the CDR3. After removal of 3 bases from V and 1 base from J, the junction contained 3 bases not matched to a gene.